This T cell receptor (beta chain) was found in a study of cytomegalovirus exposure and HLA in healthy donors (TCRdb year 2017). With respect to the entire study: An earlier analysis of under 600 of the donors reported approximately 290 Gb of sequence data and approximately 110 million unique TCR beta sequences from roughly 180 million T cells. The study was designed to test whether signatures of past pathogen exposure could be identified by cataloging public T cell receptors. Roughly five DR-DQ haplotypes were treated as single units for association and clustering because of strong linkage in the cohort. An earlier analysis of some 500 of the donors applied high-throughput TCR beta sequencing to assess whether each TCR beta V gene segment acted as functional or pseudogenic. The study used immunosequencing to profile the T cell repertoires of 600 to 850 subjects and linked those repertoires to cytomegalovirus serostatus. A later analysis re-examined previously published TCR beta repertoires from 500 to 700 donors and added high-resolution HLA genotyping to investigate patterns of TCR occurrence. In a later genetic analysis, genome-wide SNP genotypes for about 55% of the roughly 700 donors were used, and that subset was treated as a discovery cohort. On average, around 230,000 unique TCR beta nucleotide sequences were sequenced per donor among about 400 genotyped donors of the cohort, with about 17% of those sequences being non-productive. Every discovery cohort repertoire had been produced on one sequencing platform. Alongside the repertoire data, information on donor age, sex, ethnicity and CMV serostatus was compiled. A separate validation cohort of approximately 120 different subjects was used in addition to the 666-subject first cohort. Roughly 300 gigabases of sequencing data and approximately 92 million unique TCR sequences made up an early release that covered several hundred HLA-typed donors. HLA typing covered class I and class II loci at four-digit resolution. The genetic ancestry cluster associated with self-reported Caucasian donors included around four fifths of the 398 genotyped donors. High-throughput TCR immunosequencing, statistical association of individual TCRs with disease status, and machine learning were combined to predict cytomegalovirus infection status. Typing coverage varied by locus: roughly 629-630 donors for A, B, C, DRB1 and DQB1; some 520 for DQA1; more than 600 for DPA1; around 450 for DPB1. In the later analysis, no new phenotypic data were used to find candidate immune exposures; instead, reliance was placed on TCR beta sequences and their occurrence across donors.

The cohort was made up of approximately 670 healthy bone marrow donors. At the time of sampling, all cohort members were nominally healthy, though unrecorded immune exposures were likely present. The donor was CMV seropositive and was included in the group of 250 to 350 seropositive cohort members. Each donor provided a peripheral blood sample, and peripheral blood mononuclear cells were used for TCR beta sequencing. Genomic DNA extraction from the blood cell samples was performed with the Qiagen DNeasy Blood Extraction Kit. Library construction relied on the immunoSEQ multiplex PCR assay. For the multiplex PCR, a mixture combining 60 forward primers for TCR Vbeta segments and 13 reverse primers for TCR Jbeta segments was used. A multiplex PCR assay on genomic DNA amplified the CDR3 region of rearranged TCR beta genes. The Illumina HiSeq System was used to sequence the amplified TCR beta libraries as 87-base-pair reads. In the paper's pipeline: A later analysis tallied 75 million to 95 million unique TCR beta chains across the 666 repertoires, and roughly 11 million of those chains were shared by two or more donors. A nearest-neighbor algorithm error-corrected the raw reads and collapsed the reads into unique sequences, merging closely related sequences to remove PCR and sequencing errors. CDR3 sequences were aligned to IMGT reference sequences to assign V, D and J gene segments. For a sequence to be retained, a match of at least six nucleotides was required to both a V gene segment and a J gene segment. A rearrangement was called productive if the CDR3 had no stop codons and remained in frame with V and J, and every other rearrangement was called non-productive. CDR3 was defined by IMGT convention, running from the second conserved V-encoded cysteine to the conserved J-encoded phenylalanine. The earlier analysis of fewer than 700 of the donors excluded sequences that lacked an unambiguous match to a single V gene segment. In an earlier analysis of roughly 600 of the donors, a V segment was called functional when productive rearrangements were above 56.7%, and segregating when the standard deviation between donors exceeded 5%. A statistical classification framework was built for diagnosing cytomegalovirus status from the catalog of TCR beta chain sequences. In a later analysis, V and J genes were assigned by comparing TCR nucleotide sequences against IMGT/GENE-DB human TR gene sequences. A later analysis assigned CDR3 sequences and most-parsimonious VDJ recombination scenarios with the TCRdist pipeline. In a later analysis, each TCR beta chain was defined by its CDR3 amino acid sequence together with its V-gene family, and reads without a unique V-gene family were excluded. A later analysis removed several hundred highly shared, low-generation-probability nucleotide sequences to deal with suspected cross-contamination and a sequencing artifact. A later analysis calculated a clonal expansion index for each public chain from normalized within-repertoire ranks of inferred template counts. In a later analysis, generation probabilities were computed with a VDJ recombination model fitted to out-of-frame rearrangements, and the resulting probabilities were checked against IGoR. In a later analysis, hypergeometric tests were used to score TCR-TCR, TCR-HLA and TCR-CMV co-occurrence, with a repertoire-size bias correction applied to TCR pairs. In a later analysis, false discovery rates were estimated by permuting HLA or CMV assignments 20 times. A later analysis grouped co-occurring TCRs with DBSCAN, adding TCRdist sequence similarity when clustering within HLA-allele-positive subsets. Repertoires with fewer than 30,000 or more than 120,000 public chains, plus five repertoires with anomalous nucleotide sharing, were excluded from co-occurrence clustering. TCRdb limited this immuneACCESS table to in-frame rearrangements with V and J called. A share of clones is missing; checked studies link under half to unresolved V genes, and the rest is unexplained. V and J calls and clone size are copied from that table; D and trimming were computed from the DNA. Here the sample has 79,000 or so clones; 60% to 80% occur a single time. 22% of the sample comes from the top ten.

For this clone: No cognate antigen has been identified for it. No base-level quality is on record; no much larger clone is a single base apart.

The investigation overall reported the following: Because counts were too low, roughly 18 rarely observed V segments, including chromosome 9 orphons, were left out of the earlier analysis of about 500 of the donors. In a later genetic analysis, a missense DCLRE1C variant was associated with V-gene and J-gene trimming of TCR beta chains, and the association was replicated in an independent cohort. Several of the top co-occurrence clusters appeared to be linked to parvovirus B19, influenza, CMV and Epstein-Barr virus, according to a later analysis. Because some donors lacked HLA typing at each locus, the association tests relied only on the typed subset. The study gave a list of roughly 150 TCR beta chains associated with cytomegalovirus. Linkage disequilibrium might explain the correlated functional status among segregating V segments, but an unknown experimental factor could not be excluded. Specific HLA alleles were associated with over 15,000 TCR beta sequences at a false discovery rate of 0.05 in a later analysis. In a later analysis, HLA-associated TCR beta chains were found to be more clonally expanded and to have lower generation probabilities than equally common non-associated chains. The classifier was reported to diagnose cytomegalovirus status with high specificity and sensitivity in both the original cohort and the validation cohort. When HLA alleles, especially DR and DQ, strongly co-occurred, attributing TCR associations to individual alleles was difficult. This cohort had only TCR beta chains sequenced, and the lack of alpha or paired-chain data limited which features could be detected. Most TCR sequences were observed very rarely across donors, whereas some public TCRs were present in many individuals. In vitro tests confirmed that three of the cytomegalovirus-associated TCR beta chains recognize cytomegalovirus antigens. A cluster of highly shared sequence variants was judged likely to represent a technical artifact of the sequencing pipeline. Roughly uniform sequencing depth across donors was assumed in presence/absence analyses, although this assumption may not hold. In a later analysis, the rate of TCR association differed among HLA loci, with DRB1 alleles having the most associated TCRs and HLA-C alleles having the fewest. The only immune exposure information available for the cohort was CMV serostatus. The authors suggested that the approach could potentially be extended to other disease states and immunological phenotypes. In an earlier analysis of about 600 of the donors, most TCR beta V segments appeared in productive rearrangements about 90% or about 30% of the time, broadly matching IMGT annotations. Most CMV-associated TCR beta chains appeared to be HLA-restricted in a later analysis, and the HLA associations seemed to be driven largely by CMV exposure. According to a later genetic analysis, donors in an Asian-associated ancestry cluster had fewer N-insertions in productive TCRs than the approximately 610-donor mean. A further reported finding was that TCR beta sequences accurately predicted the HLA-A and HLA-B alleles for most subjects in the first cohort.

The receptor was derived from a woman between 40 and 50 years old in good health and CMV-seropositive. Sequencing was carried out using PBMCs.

The bases are TGTGCCAGCAGCCTCTTAGCGGGAGGGGCCCTGGGGGAGCAGTACTTC. Translated, this gives CASSLLAGGALGEQYF. This chain is built from TRBV14 and TRBJ2-7; TRBD2 fits 11 bases in the junction. The CDR3 contains 16 residues, cysteine and phenylalanine counted. Of all the DNA, just the CDR3 is kept, 48 bases in frame from base 1. V has 4 bases trimmed and J has 7 bases trimmed; junction bases matching no gene number 12. In the germline V gene, CDR1 corresponds to SGHDN and CDR2 to FVKESK.